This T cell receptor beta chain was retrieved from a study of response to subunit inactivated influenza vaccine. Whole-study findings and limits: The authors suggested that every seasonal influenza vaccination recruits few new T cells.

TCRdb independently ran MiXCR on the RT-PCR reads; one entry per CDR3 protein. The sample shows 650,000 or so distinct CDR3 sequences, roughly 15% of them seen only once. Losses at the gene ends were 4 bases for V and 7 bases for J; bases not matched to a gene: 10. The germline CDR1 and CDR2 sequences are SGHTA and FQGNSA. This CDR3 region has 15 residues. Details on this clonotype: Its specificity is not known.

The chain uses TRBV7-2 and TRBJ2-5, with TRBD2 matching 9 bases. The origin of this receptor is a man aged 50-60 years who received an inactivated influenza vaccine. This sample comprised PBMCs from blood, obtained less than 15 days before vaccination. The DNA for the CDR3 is TGTGCCAGCAGCTACAGCGCGGGGGGGTACGGGACCCAGTACTTC. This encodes CASSYSAGGYGTQYF.